The 22 T cell receptor beta chains listed next were all sequenced from one sample in a study of beta chain features in type 1 diabetes. These receptors lack a known antigen. General study results and limits: Shorter TCRB CDR3s, moderately but significantly so, marked every one of the four CD4+ subsets in Type 1 diabetes patients.

TCRB transcripts that were expressed got sequenced, as all of the isolated RNA had been reverse transcribed. Using immunoSEQ multiplex PCR, the repertoire was profiled, and TCRdb retains in-frame clones only, with some absent. The data show under 350,000 clones, around 15% seen once. The specimen sequenced was naive CD4+ T cells from blood. Receptor source: a man between 25 and 39 years old with type 1 diabetes.

The sample holds a few counts of this clone. This chain links TRBV5-1 with TRBJ2-4; 15 bases fit TRBD2. Unmatched junction bases numbered 2, after V lost 4 bases and J lost 3 bases. CDR1 is SGHRS, CDR2 YFSETQ, per germline. The CDR3 runs to 16 residues. As DNA, the CDR3 is TGCGCCAGCAGCGGACTAGCGGGAGGGCACAAAAACATTCAGTACTTC. It translates to CASSGLAGGHKNIQYF. Looking up the rest from reference TRBV5-1 and TRBJ2-4 gives the full variable domain: KAGVTQTPRYLIKTRGQQVTLSCSPISGHRSVSWYQQTPGQGLQFLFEYFSETQRNKGNFPGRFSGRQFSNSRSEMNVSTLELGDSALYLCASSGLAGGHKNIQYFGAGTRLSVL.

This clone was picked up a small number of times. This chain joins TRBV9 and TRBJ2-1; 7 bases are shared with TRBD2. Per germline, CDR1 SGDLS and CDR2 YYNGEE. V lost 7 bases, J lost 6 bases, and 10 bases stayed unmatched. The CDR3 extends over 14 amino acids. The CDR3: CASGSRGGSNEQFF. DNA for the CDR3: TGTGCCAGCGGAAGCCGCGGCGGGAGCAATGAGCAGTTCTTC.

This clone was seen only a few times. The chain is built from TRBV4-2 and TRBJ2-1, with TRBD2 identical over 10 bases. Trimming removed 1 base from V and 6 bases from J; junction bases left unmatched: 9. From germline, CDR1 is LGHNA and CDR2 YNFKEQ. The CDR3 loop spans 17 amino acids. The CDR3 bases are TGTGCCAGCAGCCAAGTTAAGGTCAGCGGGAGGGGCAATGAGCAGTTCTTC. It codes for CASSQVKVSGRGNEQFF.

The chain uses TRBV9 and TRBJ2-1; 9 positions agree with TRBD2. The CDR3 is made up of 14 amino acids. The germline CDR1 and CDR2 sequences are SGDLS and YYNGEE. V shed 3 bases and J 6 bases; nucleotides not matched to a gene: 4. CDR3 nucleotide sequence: TGTGCCAGCAGCGGGGGACTAGCACCCAATGAGCAGTTCTTC. As protein: CASSGGLAPNEQFF.

This clone was counted only a few times. This sequence joins TRBV25-1 and TRBJ2-3; D not resolved. The CDR3 extends over 15 amino acids. The germline V and J ends were trimmed by 2 bases and 3 bases, with 12 bases remaining between them. CDR1 and CDR2 from the germline V gene are MGHDK and SYGVNS. The CDR3, as DNA: TGTGCCAGCAGTGAAGTTCGAGCGTCTACAGATACGCAGTATTTT. As protein: CASSEVRASTDTQYF.

The rearrangement uses TRBV11-2 and TRBJ2-3; 7 positions agree with TRBD2. This CDR3 is 14 amino acids long. In germline, CDR1 is SGHAT, CDR2 FQNNGV. V lost 2 bases and J lost 4; bases outside the gene matches: 3. CDR3 nucleotides: TGTGCCAGCAGCTTAATGGCGGGAGCAGATACGCAGTATTTT. Its protein product is CASSLMAGADTQYF.

V gene TRBV5-1 combines with J gene TRBJ2-3, with D possibly TRBD1 on 6 matching bases. CDR3 length equals 15 residues. V was pared by 3 bases and J by 1 base, with 12 bases between. Per germline, CDR1 SGHRS and CDR2 YFSETQ. In nucleotides, the CDR3 is TGCGCCAGCAGCTCTTCACAGGGAGGCACAGATACGCAGTATTTT. Its translation: CASSSSQGGTDTQYF.

V and J are TRBV21-1 and TRBJ1-2; TRBD1 was called by the table and not checked on the DNA. TRBV21-1 is a recognized pseudogene. This CDR3 is built from 14 residues. The CDR3 here is CASSKRTGNYGYTF. CDR3 DNA sequence: TGTGCCAGCAGCAAACGGACAGGGAACTATGGCTACACCTTC.

This chain connects TRBV5-6 to TRBJ1-5; tentative D call: TRBD1 (5 bases). The length of the CDR3 is 15 residues. Germline loops: CDR1 SGHDT, CDR2 YYEEEE. Trimming cost V 2 bases and J 6 bases, with 15 bases left between them. The CDR3 is CASSFGGASSQPQHF. CDR3 DNA sequence: TGTGCCAGCAGCTTTGGAGGGGCATCGAGTCAGCCCCAGCATTTT.

The CDR3 nucleotides read TGTGCCAGCCAGAAGACAAGGGACACCTACGAGCAGTACTTC. It encodes CASQKTRDTYEQYF. The chain recombines TRBV6-5 with TRBJ2-7; tentative D call: TRBD1 (6 bases). Trimming shortened V by 8 bases and J by 2 bases, and 16 bases separated the two germline ends. CDR1 is MNHEY and CDR2 is SVGAGI in the germline V gene. This CDR3 has 14 residues.

This clone was observed a few times. The chain combines TRBV5-6 with TRBJ2-2; D is unresolved. This CDR3 is 14 amino acids long. Germline V gives CDR1 SGHDT, CDR2 YYEEEE. V lost 3 bases, J lost 6 bases, and 12 bases lay in between. The CDR3 protein is CASSWAQRPGELFF. CDR3 bases: TGTGCCAGCAGCTGGGCCCAACGGCCCGGGGAGCTGTTTTTT.

The rearrangement joins TRBV20-1 to TRBJ2-5; D not resolved. With 4 bases removed from V and 4 bases from J, the gap between germline ends came to 4 bases. From germline, CDR1 is DFQATT and CDR2 SNEGSKA (reference sequence). This CDR3 spans 10 amino acids. The DNA for the CDR3 is TGCAGTGCTACACTAGAGACCCAGTACTTC. Residues: CSATLETQYF.

The CDR3 loop is CAWSTGQGNTEAFF. The CDR3 DNA reads as TGTGCCTGGAGTACGGGACAGGGGAACACTGAAGCTTTCTTT. The chain combines TRBV30 with TRBJ1-1, with 9 bases matching TRBD1. Germline V gene sequence: CDR1 GTSNPN, CDR2 SVGIG (reference sequence). The junction had 2 bases not matched to a gene; V was cut back by 2 bases and J by 1 base. This CDR3 spans 14 amino acids.

The genes are TRBV28 and TRBJ2-2; no clear D gene. V was clipped by 5 bases and J by 14 bases, with 12 bases between them. This CDR3 is 11 amino acids long. Germline lookup yields CDR1 MDHEN and CDR2 SYDVKM. The chain's CDR3 is CASSSPGFLFF. The CDR3 DNA reads as TGTGCCAGCAGTAGCCCCGGGTTTCTGTTTTTT.

This clone has just a few counts. The rearrangement uses TRBV2 and TRBJ1-4, with D possibly matching TRBD1 (5 bases). CDR3 size: 11 residues. The V gene lost 6 bases and the J gene lost 13 bases, with 12 bases spanning the gap. Germline CDR1 is SNHLY and CDR2 is FYNNEI. The CDR3 nucleotides are TGTGCCAGCAGCCCGGACAATGCACTGTTTTTT. Translation: CASSPDNALFF.

This clone has more than one count but fewer than ten. This rearrangement joins TRBV11-2 to TRBJ2-3, with 10 bases fitting TRBD2. Germline lookup yields CDR1 SGHAT and CDR2 FQNNGV. The CDR3 is made up of 15 amino acids. J was trimmed by 5 bases and V by 2 bases; bases with no gene match: 4. CDR3 in DNA: TGTGCCAGCAGCTTACGATTAGCGGGGGGAGATACGCAGTATTTT. As protein: CASSLRLAGGDTQYF.

This clone came up a few times. The chain combines TRBV7-3 with TRBJ2-7; D might be TRBD1 (6 bases). This CDR3 has 16 amino acids. Germline V gives CDR1 SGHTA, CDR2 FQGTGA. Trimming cost V 5 bases and J 3 bases, with 20 bases left between them. The CDR3 sequence is CASSPNRDRQDYEQYF. CDR3 nucleotides: TGTGCCAGCAGCCCGAACAGGGATCGTCAAGACTACGAGCAGTACTTC. Combining the CDR3 with reference TRBV7-3 and TRBJ2-7 gives the whole variable domain GAGVSQTPSNKVTEKGKYVELRCDPISGHTALYWYRQSLGQGPEFLIYFQGTGAADDSGLPNDRFFAVRPEGSVSTLKIQRTERGDSAVYLCASSPNRDRQDYEQYFGPGTRLTVT.

This clone came up a few times. The J gene is TRBJ1-3, the V gene TRBV7-9; a weak D match, TRBD1 (5 bases). Germline CDR1 and CDR2: SEHNR and FQNEAQ (reference sequence). The CDR3 runs to 13 residues. V dropped 6 bases and J dropped 4 bases, with 10 bases sitting between them. As DNA, the CDR3 is TGTGCCAGCAGTCCAGGACACGGAAACACCATATATTTT. This encodes CASSPGHGNTIYF.

The CDR3 loop is CASSAASDRAIGRTQYF. The CDR3 DNA is TGTGCCAGCAGTGCCGCCTCGGACAGGGCAATTGGTCGGACCCAGTACTTC. The chain employs TRBV2 and TRBJ2-5, with 8 bases matching TRBD1. The V segment lost 4 bases and the J segment 7 bases; nucleotides outside the gene matches: 17. Germline lookup yields CDR1 SNHLY and CDR2 FYNNEI. The CDR3 totals 17 residues.

This chain connects TRBV18 to TRBJ2-1; no clear D. Germline V gene data show CDR1 as KGHSH and CDR2 as LQKENI. The CDR3 contains 12 residues. The V gene lost 4 bases and the J gene lost 4 bases, with 5 bases spanning the gap. Here the CDR3 reads CASSLTYNEQFF. The CDR3 bases are TGTGCCAGCTCACTGACTTACAATGAGCAGTTCTTC. Looking up the rest from reference TRBV18 and TRBJ2-1 gives the full variable domain: NAGVMQNPRHLVRRRGQEARLRCSPMKGHSHVYWYRQLPEEGLKFMVYLQKENIIDESGMPKERFSAEFPKEGPSILRIQQVVRGDSAAYFCASSLTYNEQFFGPGTRLTVL.

The table lists this clone with a few counts. J is TRBJ1-2 and V is TRBV7-2, with TRBD1 matching over 12 bases. This CDR3 contains 15 residues. CDR1 is SGHTA and CDR2 is FQGNSA in the germline V gene. V lost 5 bases to trimming and J lost 13 bases; unmatched junction nucleotides: 14. As DNA, the CDR3 is TGTGCCAGCAGCGGAGGTCCCGGGACAGGGGGCTCTCTCACCTTC. Protein: CASSGGPGTGGSLTF. Using reference TRBV7-2 and TRBJ1-2 for the parts outside the CDR3, the full variable domain is GAGVSQSPSNKVTEKGKDVELRCDPISGHTALYWYRQSLGQGLEFLIYFQGNSAPDKSGLPSDRFSAERTGGSVSTLTIQRTQQEDSAVYLCASSGGPGTGGSLTFGSGTRLTVV.

The chain couples TRBV7-2 to TRBJ2-7; maybe TRBD2 (5 bases). Germline CDR1 reads SGHTA; CDR2 reads FQGNSA. The CDR3 totals 12 residues. V was clipped by 0 bases and J by 6 bases, with 6 bases between them. The CDR3 protein is CASSLAGVEQYF. CDR3 nucleotides: TGTGCCAGCAGCTTAGCCGGGGTCGAGCAGTACTTC.